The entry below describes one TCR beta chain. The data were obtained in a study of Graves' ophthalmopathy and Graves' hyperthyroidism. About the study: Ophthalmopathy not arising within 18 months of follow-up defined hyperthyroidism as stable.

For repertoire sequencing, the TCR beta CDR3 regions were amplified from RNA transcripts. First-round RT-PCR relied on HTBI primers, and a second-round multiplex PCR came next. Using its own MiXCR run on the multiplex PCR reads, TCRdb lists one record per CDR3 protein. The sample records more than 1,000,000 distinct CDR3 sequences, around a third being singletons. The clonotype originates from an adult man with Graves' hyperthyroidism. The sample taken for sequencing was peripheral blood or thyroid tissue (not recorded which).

CDR3 bases: TGTGCCAGCACCTTGGGGCACACTGAAGCTTTCTTT. It yields the protein CASTLGHTEAFF. V is TRBV9 and J is TRBJ1-1, with D possibly TRBD1 on 5 matching bases. V gave up 6 bases and J gave up 3 bases, with 9 bases separating them. Germline-derived CDR1 and CDR2 are SGDLS and YYNGEE. The CDR3 loop spans 12 amino acids.